This passage covers 19 T cell receptor beta chains from one sample sequenced in a study of graft-versus-host responses after intestinal transplantation. Some clones are missing from TCRdb's copy, which holds only in-frame ones; the method was immunoSEQ multiplex PCR. The table lists around 13,000 clones, roughly 81% of them singletons, with 5.5% to 7.5% in the top ten. Processing released intraepithelial and lamina propria lymphocytes from the graft tissue. The sequences come from ileum tissue, collected 16 days after intestinal transplant. The origin of the receptors is a human patient who received an intestinal transplant, so some T cells may come from the graft donor.

V gene TRBV7-9 combines with J gene TRBJ1-1, with TRBD1 matching 11 bases. There are 16 residues in the CDR3. Germline lookup yields CDR1 SEHNR and CDR2 FQNEAQ (reference sequence). J was trimmed by 0 bases and V by 5 bases; bases with no gene match: 5. In nucleotides, the CDR3 is TGTGCCAGCAGCACACGGGACAGGGGGATGAACACTGAAGCTTTCTTT. This gives the protein CASSTRDRGMNTEAFF.

This rearrangement joins TRBV2 to TRBJ1-4; D unresolved. The V gene's germline CDR1 is SNHLY and CDR2 FYNNEI. This CDR3 comprises 17 residues. Deletions cut 0 bases from V and 7 bases from J, with 18 bases between. CDR3 nucleotides: TGTGCCAGCAGTGAAGCGAGGTATAACGTAGGGAGTGAAAAACTGTTTTTT. Protein: CASSEARYNVGSEKLFF.

V usage is TRBV6-4 and J usage is TRBJ2-3, with D possibly TRBD2 on 6 matching bases. Germline CDR1 and CDR2: MRHNA and SNTAGT. V lost 7 bases and J 8 bases, leaving 13 bases between the germline ends. The CDR3 length is 12 residues. Written as DNA, the CDR3 is TGTGCCAGCAACCGGGAGAGGGGTACGCAGTATTTT. It encodes CASNRERGTQYF.

The chain is built from TRBV11-2 and TRBJ2-5, with TRBD2 matching over 7 bases. This CDR3 has 16 amino acids. Trimming at V came to 5 bases and at J to 10 bases, leaving 19 bases not matched to a gene. Germline V gene data show CDR1 as SGHAT and CDR2 as FQNNGV. The CDR3 DNA sequence: TGTGCCAGCAGCACAATACGGGAGCGGGCGGGGGAGGGCCAGTACTTC. Its protein is CASSTIRERAGEGQYF.

The chain links TRBV9 to TRBJ1-4; TRBD1 is a possible D gene (6 bases). Germline V gives CDR1 SGDLS, CDR2 YYNGEE. The ends were cut back, 3 bases at V and 4 bases at J, with 7 bases in the middle. This CDR3 is built from 13 residues. The CDR3 DNA follows: TGTGCCAGCAGCGAGGGGGATAATGAAAAACTGTTTTTT. Protein sequence: CASSEGDNEKLFF.

The genes are TRBV6-1 and TRBJ2-7; 9 positions agree with TRBD2. Germline assignment: CDR1 MNHNS and CDR2 SASEGT. The V gene end was trimmed by 4 bases and the J gene end by 4 bases; junction bases not matched to a gene: 11. The CDR3 runs to 16 residues. This CDR3 reads CASSGEPGLARYEQYF. CDR3 in DNA: TGTGCCAGCAGTGGAGAACCGGGACTAGCACGGTACGAGCAGTACTTC.

This rearrangement joins TRBV19 to TRBJ2-6, with TRBD2 as a possible D gene (6 bases). V lost 6 bases and J 0 bases, leaving 9 bases between the germline ends. CDR3 size: 15 residues. The germline CDR1 and CDR2 sequences are LNHDA and SQIVND (reference sequence). CDR3 DNA: TGTGCCAGTAGAGCGGGCAGCTCTGGGGCCAACGTCCTGACTTTC. Translated: CASRAGSSGANVLTF. Full variable domain (rest looked up from reference TRBV19 and TRBJ2-6): DGGITQSPKYLFRKEGQNVTLSCEQNLNHDAMYWYRQDPGQGLRLIYYSQIVNDFQKGDIAEGYSVSREKKESFPLTVTSAQKNPTAFYLCASRAGSSGANVLTFGAGSRLTVL.

The chain combines TRBV7-9 with TRBJ1-2, with 11 bases aligning to TRBD1. CDR1 SEHNR and CDR2 FQNEAQ come from the germline V gene (reference sequence). Trimming took 1 base from V and 4 from J; bases not matched to a gene: 2. The CDR3 has 15 residues. The CDR3 is CASSLGGTGGYGYTF. The CDR3 DNA reads as TGTGCCAGCAGCTTAGGCGGGACAGGGGGCTATGGCTACACCTTC. The full variable domain, completed using reference TRBV7-9 and TRBJ1-2, is DTGVSQNPRHKITKRGQNVTFRCDPISEHNRLYWYRQTLGQGPEFLTYFQNEAQLEKSRLLSDRFSAERPKGSFSTLEIQRTEQGDSAMYLCASSLGGTGGYGYTFGSGTRLTVV.

This chain connects TRBV6-6 to TRBJ1-5, with D possibly TRBD1 on 6 matching bases. Trimming left V 2 bases short and J 2 bases short, with 10 bases between. CDR1 is MNHNY and CDR2 is SVGAGI in the germline V gene (reference sequence). This CDR3 has 15 residues. This chain's CDR3 is CASSYGGAGNQPQHF. The CDR3 nucleotides are TGTGCCAGCAGTTACGGGGGGGCTGGCAATCAGCCCCAGCATTTT.

The chain uses TRBV5-1 and TRBJ2-3, with 10 bases that match TRBD2. V dropped 4 bases and J dropped 2; count of bases not matched to a gene: 7. CDR1 is SGHRS, CDR2 YFSETQ, per germline. This CDR3 region has 16 residues. As DNA, the CDR3 is TGCGCCAGCAGCACCCTACTAGCGGGACTCACAGATACGCAGTATTTT. Translating it yields CASSTLLAGLTDTQYF.

The chain joins TRBV28 to TRBJ2-5; TRBD1 is a possible D gene (6 bases). The CDR3 runs 15 residues. V lost 4 bases and J 0 bases, leaving 12 bases between the germline ends. The V gene's germline CDR1 is MDHEN and CDR2 SYDVKM. The CDR3 here is CASSSQTGYQETQYF. CDR3 nucleotides: TGTGCCAGCAGTTCACAGACAGGTTACCAAGAGACCCAGTACTTC.

The chain has TRBV25-1 and TRBJ2-1, with D hard to call. V was clipped by 11 bases and J by 6 bases, with 14 bases between them. The CDR3 spans 12 residues. Germline V gives CDR1 MGHDK, CDR2 SYGVNS. The CDR3, as DNA: TGTGCCCCCAATAAGCAATGCAATGAGCAGTTCTTC. It encodes CAPNKQCNEQFF.

The chain couples TRBV11-3 to TRBJ1-1; 7 bases map to TRBD1. Germline lookup yields CDR1 SGHNT and CDR2 YENEEA. Trimming took 4 bases from V and 0 from J; bases not matched to a gene: 5. This CDR3 contains 15 residues. The CDR3 region is CASSSDRALNTEAFF. The DNA for the CDR3 is TGTGCCAGCAGCTCCGACAGGGCGCTGAACACTGAAGCTTTCTTT. The variable domain in full, completed from reference TRBV11-3 and TRBJ1-1, reads EAGVVQSPRYKIIEKKQPVAFWCNPISGHNTLYWYLQNLGQGPELLIRYENEEAVDDSQLPKDRFSAERLKGVDSTLKIQPAELGDSAVYLCASSSDRALNTEAFFGQGTRLTVV.

The chain couples TRBV5-1 to TRBJ2-5; 11 bases fit TRBD2. The CDR3 consists of 16 residues. V trimming: 4 bases; J trimming: 0 bases; junction bases outside the gene matches: 5. Germline CDR1 is SGHRS and CDR2 is YFSETQ. In DNA form, the CDR3 reads TGCGCCAGCAGCCGGGTAGCGGGGGGGTACCAAGAGACCCAGTACTTC. This gives the protein CASSRVAGGYQETQYF.

The CDR3 bases are TGTGCCAGTAGTATAGTAGGGTGGATGGGGCCTGAAGCTTTCTTT. Translating gives CASSIVGWMGPEAFF. The chain links TRBV19 to TRBJ1-1; D might be TRBD1 (5 bases). Trimming removed 1 base from V and 6 bases from J, with 15 bases in between. The V gene's germline CDR1 is LNHDA and CDR2 SQIVND (reference sequence). The CDR3 sequence is 15 residues long.

The rearrangement links TRBV12-5 to TRBJ2-1, with 9 bases lining up with TRBD1. From germline, CDR1 is LGHNT and CDR2 FRNRAP. CDR3 length: 13 residues. Trimming took 6 bases from V and 8 from J; bases not matched to a gene: 5. The chain's CDR3 is CASGQDRGYEQFF. The DNA for the CDR3 is TGTGCTAGTGGCCAGGACAGGGGCTATGAGCAGTTCTTC. The variable domain in full, with the rest retrieved from reference TRBV12-5 and TRBJ2-1, is DARVTQTPRHKVTEMGQEVTMRCQPILGHNTVFWYRQTMMQGLELLAYFRNRAPLDDSGMPKDRFSAEMPDATLATLKIQPSEPRDSAVYFCASGQDRGYEQFFGPGTRLTVL.

This clone has a handful of counts. The gene calls are TRBV5-1 and TRBJ2-2; tentatively, D is TRBD2 (6 bases). V was pared by 0 bases and J by 7 bases, with 10 bases between. CDR3 length equals 14 residues. Germline lookup yields CDR1 SGHRS and CDR2 YFSETQ. The CDR3 DNA follows: TGCGCCAGCAGCTTGGCCTGGGGAGGCGGGGAGCTGTTTTTT. This translates into CASSLAWGGGELFF.

The V call is TRBV14, the J call TRBJ2-3; D remains ambiguous. Trimming took off 5 bases at V and 3 bases at J, with 18 bases between the two ends. The CDR3 sequence is 16 residues long. Germline V lookup: CDR1 SGHDN, CDR2 FVKESK. The CDR3: CASSYQVSSQTDTQYF. CDR3 DNA sequence: TGTGCCAGCAGCTACCAGGTTTCGTCCCAGACAGATACGCAGTATTTT.

With regard to this clone: A much larger clone differs from this one at a single base, so this may be a read error. V gene TRBV13 combines with J gene TRBJ1-1, with a weak D call TRBD1 (5 bases). From germline, CDR1 is PRHDT and CDR2 FYEKMQ (reference sequence). The CDR3 has 14 amino acids. The germline V and J ends were trimmed by 8 bases and 4 bases, with 17 bases remaining between them. The CDR3 DNA reads TGTGCCAGCCTATTCGGCAGGGTGGGCACTGAAGCTTTCTTT. This translates into CASLFGRVGTEAFF.